Listed below are T cell receptor beta chains from one sample, sequenced in a study of T cell responses to AZD1222 COVID-19 vaccine. TCRdb's copy holds only in-frame clones and misses some; the assay was immunoSEQ multiplex PCR. The data contain roughly 140,000 clones, about 91% of them seen just once; the ten biggest clones take up 2% to 2.5%. The specimen was peripheral blood, collected on day 0 of AZD1222 vaccination. Receptors originate from an adult in good health. The CDR3 runs from the conserved cysteine through the conserved F or W. The D gene is left open where the match is weak. Size is omitted from some rows. Given values are once, few, many or a class for expanded clones.

j_call v_call d_call clone_size cdr3_aa cdr3_nt
TRBJ1-1 TRBV5-1 TRBD1 NA CASSLGLRDRGTEAFF TGCGCCAGCAGCTTGGGACTCCGGGACAGGGGCACTGAAGCTTTCTTT
TRBJ2-3 TRBV19 TRBD1 NA CASRPGQGTTDTQYF TGTGCCAGTCGGCCGGGACAGGGGACGACAGATACGCAGTATTTT
TRBJ2-3 TRBV30 NA NA CAWSVGTFEDTQYF TGTGCCTGGAGTGTAGGCACCTTCGAAGATACGCAGTATTTT
TRBJ1-4 TRBV27 TRBD1 NA CASSLSGGTGNEKLFF TGTGCCAGCAGTTTATCGGGGGGGACAGGGAATGAAAAACTGTTTTTT
TRBJ2-7 TRBV5-5 NA few CASSLDPGSSYEQYF TGTGCCAGCAGCTTGGATCCCGGGAGCTCCTACGAGCAGTACTTC
TRBJ2-7 TRBV28 TRBD1 NA CASNSPGQGDYEQYF TGTGCCAGCAATTCTCCGGGACAGGGGGACTACGAGCAGTACTTC
TRBJ2-7 TRBV21-1 NA NA CASSKGTHGSYEQYF TGTGCCAGCAGCAAGGGGACGCATGGGTCATACGAGCAGTACTTC
TRBJ2-3 TRBV2 NA NA CASSPDIDTQYF TGTGCCAGCAGCCCCGACATCGATACGCAGTATTTT
TRBJ1-1 TRBV25-1 NA NA CASRSWGAHSAFF TGTGCCAGCAGATCCTGGGGGGCCCACAGCGCTTTCTTT
TRBJ2-1 TRBV27 NA NA CASSPSWDEQFF TGTGCCAGCAGTCCATCTTGGGATGAGCAGTTCTTC
TRBJ1-1 TRBV7-6 NA NA CASSRTENTEAFF TGTGCCAGCAGCCGCACAGAGAACACTGAAGCTTTCTTT
TRBJ1-1 TRBV5-1 NA few CASSSELRGPDTEAFF TGCGCCAGCAGCTCGGAGTTAAGAGGGCCGGACACTGAAGCTTTCTTT
TRBJ2-7 TRBV29-1 NA NA CSVVVRGAYEQYF TGCAGCGTTGTAGTTAGGGGCGCCTACGAGCAGTACTTC
TRBJ1-1 TRBV9 TRBD1 NA CASSVIGTGDYEAFF TGTGCCAGCAGCGTGATCGGGACAGGGGATTATGAAGCTTTCTTT
TRBJ1-1 TRBV6-5 NA NA CASSYGASSHEAFF TGTGCCAGCAGTTACGGGGCGAGTAGCCATGAAGCTTTCTTT
TRBJ2-1 TRBV5-1 NA NA CASSLQGNEQFF TGCGCCAGCAGCTTACAGGGCAATGAGCAGTTCTTC
TRBJ1-5 TRBV7-4 NA NA CASSLVGRGDQPQHF TGTGCCAGCAGCCTCGTGGGCAGGGGAGATCAGCCCCAGCATTTT
TRBJ2-7 TRBV27 TRBD2 NA CASSLSGGRTYEQYF TGTGCCAGCAGTTTATCGGGCGGGAGGACCTACGAGCAGTACTTC
TRBJ2-7 TRBV5-1 NA NA CASSPGAGAITYEQYF TGCGCCAGCAGCCCCGGGGCAGGAGCCATAACCTACGAGCAGTACTTC
TRBJ2-2 TRBV29-1 TRBD2 many CSVEAGGVGELFF TGCAGCGTTGAAGCGGGAGGGGTCGGGGAGCTGTTTTTT
TRBJ2-7 TRBV5-1 NA few CASSLAGQNYEQYF TGCGCCAGCAGCTTAGCGGGACAGAACTACGAGCAGTACTTC
TRBJ2-1 TRBV15 TRBD2 NA CATSRGRVEEQFF TGTGCCACCAGCAGGGGGAGGGTTGAGGAGCAGTTCTTC
TRBJ2-3 TRBV5-5 NA NA CASSLGADTQYF TGTGCCAGCAGCTTGGGTGCAGATACGCAGTATTTT
TRBJ2-5 TRBV4-1 NA NA CASSQDGMFAETQYF TGCGCCAGCAGCCAAGATGGTATGTTTGCGGAGACCCAGTACTTC
TRBJ1-3 TRBV3-1/TRBV3-2 NA NA CASSPTPDSGNTIYF TGTGCCAGCAGCCCGACTCCCGACTCTGGAAACACCATATATTTT
TRBJ2-7 TRBV6-4 TRBD1 NA CASSDPPSLGQGVYEQYF TGTGCCAGCAGTGACCCTCCCTCTTTGGGACAGGGGGTCTACGAGCAGTACTTC
TRBJ2-1 TRBV6-8 TRBD1 once CASSYKGTGGTYNEQFF TGTGCCAGCAGTTACAAGGGGACAGGGGGGACCTACAATGAGCAGTTCTTC
TRBJ2-3 TRBV14 NA NA CASSPRPPGPRGRTSTDTQYF TGTGCCAGCAGCCCCCGACCCCCGGGGCCCAGGGGGAGGACAAGCACAGATACGCAGTATTTT
TRBJ2-3 TRBV19 NA NA CASSRSGQNTDTQYF TGTGCCAGTAGTCGGAGCGGGCAAAACACAGATACGCAGTATTTT
TRBJ1-1 TRBV12-3/TRBV12-4 NA few CASEGVGTEAFF TGTGCCAGCGAGGGGGTTGGAACTGAAGCTTTCTTT
TRBJ2-7 TRBV7-2 NA NA CASSSQSRLEQYF TGTGCCAGCAGCTCTCAAAGCAGACTCGAGCAGTACTTC
TRBJ2-1 TRBV27 NA NA CASSLRGRSLGSYNEQFF TGTGCCAGCAGTTTACGTGGGCGGAGTCTCGGCTCCTACAATGAGCAGTTCTTC
TRBJ2-7 TRBV2 TRBD2 NA CASSTRLAGGEQYF TGTGCCAGCAGTACCCGACTAGCGGGAGGCGAGCAGTACTTC
TRBJ2-5 TRBV5-8 NA NA CASTPPVYQETQYF TGTGCCAGCACCCCCCCCGTGTATCAAGAGACCCAGTACTTC
TRBJ2-7 TRBV15 NA NA CATSRDRNTYEQYF TGTGCCACCAGCAGAGATCGGAACACCTACGAGCAGTACTTC
TRBJ2-1 TRBV24-1 TRBD2 few CATSGGREKHEQFF TGTGCCACCAGTGGTGGGCGGGAGAAGCATGAGCAGTTCTTC
TRBJ1-5 TRBV28 TRBD1 NA CASSLDRGAQPQHF TGTGCCAGCAGTTTAGACAGGGGGGCTCAGCCCCAGCATTTT
TRBJ2-7 TRBV11-2 NA NA CASSPSLGFTYEQYF TGTGCCAGCAGCCCCTCCCTGGGGTTCACCTACGAGCAGTACTTC
TRBJ1-6 TRBV19 NA once CASSTLGHSYNSPLHF TGTGCCAGTAGTACCCTAGGGCACTCCTATAATTCACCCCTCCACTTT
TRBJ2-1 TRBV7-9 NA NA CASSLAGSYNEQFF TGTGCCAGCAGCTTAGCAGGCAGTTACAATGAGCAGTTCTTC
TRBJ1-3 TRBV7-8 NA few CASSLAGTSGNTIYF TGTGCCAGCAGCTTAGCAGGCACCTCTGGAAACACCATATATTTT